Listed here are 17 T cell receptor beta chains from one sample, sequenced in a study of T cells in tuberculosis. The method was immunoSEQ multiplex PCR; TCRdb's version includes in-frame clones alone and lacks a portion of them. The sample yields tens of thousands of clones, around 97% seen once. Input material: PBMCs. The receptors stem from a donor aged 10-29 years with latent tuberculosis or without tuberculosis infection.

This chain uses TRBV18 with TRBJ1-2, with D uncertain. Deletions cut 3 bases from V and 5 bases from J, with 13 bases between. There are 14 residues in the CDR3. Germline CDR1 and CDR2: KGHSH and LQKENI. CDR3 DNA sequence: TGTGCCAGCTCACCCGGGGAGGGAGCTTATGGCTACACCTTC. Protein product: CASSPGEGAYGYTF.

The chain links TRBV5-8 to TRBJ1-2; D gene unclear. Germline loops: CDR1 SGHTS, CDR2 YDEGEE. The CDR3 length is 16 residues. The V gene lost 5 bases and the J gene lost 4 bases, with 21 bases spanning the gap. The CDR3 here is CASRTLEAGSIYGYTF. The CDR3 coding sequence is TGTGCCAGCAGAACCTTGGAGGCAGGTTCTATCTATGGCTACACCTTC. Using reference TRBV5-8 and TRBJ1-2 for the parts outside the CDR3, the full variable domain is EAGVTQSPTHLIKTRGQQATLRCSPISGHTSVYWYQQALGLGLQFLLWYDEGEERNRGNFPPRFSGRQFPNYSSELNVNALELEDSALYLCASRTLEAGSIYGYTFGSGTRLTVV.

The rearrangement uses TRBV19 and TRBJ2-7; D might be TRBD1 (5 bases). The CDR3 is made up of 14 amino acids. CDR1 and CDR2 (germline): LNHDA, SQIVND (reference sequence). V lost 2 bases and J lost 2, with 10 bases in between. The CDR3 sequence is CASSIRGSTYEQYF. CDR3 nucleotide sequence: TGTGCCAGTAGTATAAGGGGATCTACCTACGAGCAGTACTTC.

The chain links TRBV10-1 to TRBJ2-5, with 7 bases that match TRBD2. Trimming cost V 8 bases and J 4 bases; bases outside gene matches: 16. The CDR3 is made up of 16 amino acids. Germline CDR1 is WNHNN and CDR2 is SYGVQD (reference sequence). CDR3 loop: CASSDEREPSRETQYF. CDR3 nucleotides: TGCGCCAGCTCCGACGAGCGGGAACCAAGTCGAGAGACCCAGTACTTC.

The chain recombines TRBV7-9 with TRBJ1-5; 9 nucleotides agree with TRBD1. This CDR3 is 16 amino acids long. Germline CDR1 is SEHNR and CDR2 is FQNEAQ (reference sequence). The V gene end was trimmed by 4 bases and the J gene end by 4 bases; junction bases not matched to a gene: 8. The CDR3 sequence is CASSWGTGIRNQPQHF. The DNA for the CDR3 is TGTGCCAGCAGCTGGGGGACAGGGATAAGAAATCAGCCCCAGCATTTT.

This chain connects TRBV21-1 to TRBJ1-3. TRBV21-1 corresponds to a pseudogene. The CDR3 has 10 amino acids. The CDR3 loop reads CARRGNTIYF. As DNA, the CDR3 is TGTGCCAGGAGGGGAAACACCATATATTTT.

This chain connects TRBV6-1 to TRBJ2-1; D is unresolved. Trimming pared 7 bases from V and 0 bases from J, leaving 10 bases between. The V gene's germline CDR1 is MNHNS and CDR2 SASEGT. CDR3 size: 14 residues. The DNA of the CDR3 is TGTGCCAGCACCCAATCCAGCTCCTACAATGAGCAGTTCTTC. Encoded protein: CASTQSSSYNEQFF.

The genes are TRBV5-1 and TRBJ2-7, with D possibly being TRBD1 (6 bases). CDR3 length: 16 amino acids. V lost 0 bases and J lost 3, with 16 bases in between. Germline CDR1 is SGHRS and CDR2 is YFSETQ. In DNA form, the CDR3 reads TGCGCCAGCAGCTTGGACCCGGACAGTAGAGTCTACGAGCAGTACTTC. Its protein product is CASSLDPDSRVYEQYF.

The V call is TRBV7-9, the J call TRBJ1-5; 7 bases are a match to TRBD1. CDR3 length equals 14 residues. V lost 5 bases and J lost 4; bases outside the gene matches: 5. Germline CDR1 SEHNR, CDR2 FQNEAQ (reference sequence). The CDR3 DNA follows: TGTGCCAGCAGCCCCCAGACAGGGAATCAGCCCCAGCATTTT. It codes for CASSPQTGNQPQHF.

The rearrangement links TRBV11-2 to TRBJ2-3, with 11 bases matching TRBD2. The CDR3 consists of 16 residues. CDR1 is SGHAT and CDR2 is FQNNGV in the germline V gene. The V segment lost 11 bases and the J segment 1 base; nucleotides outside the gene matches: 11. For the CDR3, the DNA is TGTGCCGGCCAGGTGGGGACTAGCGGCCGCACAGATACGCAGTATTTT. This encodes CAGQVGTSGRTDTQYF. Combining the CDR3 with reference TRBV11-2 and TRBJ2-3 gives the whole variable domain EAGVAQSPRYKIIEKRQSVAFWCNPISGHATLYWYQQILGQGPKLLIQFQNNGVVDDSQLPKDRFSAERLKGVDSTLKIQPAKLEDSAVYLCAGQVGTSGRTDTQYFGPGTRLTVL.

The DNA of the CDR3 is TGTGCCAGTAGTCTGGCGGGAGGGCCAGGCAATGAGCAGTTCTTC. Translated: CASSLAGGPGNEQFF. The V call is TRBV19, the J call TRBJ2-1, with TRBD2 matching 9 bases. CDR3 length: 15 amino acids. Germline trimming cut 5 bases from V and 6 bases from J; bases unmatched to any gene: 8. The V gene's germline CDR1 is LNHDA and CDR2 SQIVND (reference sequence).

The chain carries TRBV19 and TRBJ2-1, with 10 bases lining up with TRBD2. The CDR3 spans 13 residues. The germline gives CDR1 LNHDA, CDR2 SQIVND (reference sequence). V lost 7 bases, J lost 5 bases, and 2 bases stayed unmatched. CDR3 bases: TGTGCCAGTACTAGCGGGAGCCACAATGAGCAGTTCTTC. It translates to CASTSGSHNEQFF.

The V and J genes are TRBV13 and TRBJ2-1, with D possibly being TRBD1 (5 bases). The ends were cut back, 2 bases at V and 6 bases at J, with 11 bases in the middle. Germline V gene data show CDR1 as PRHDT and CDR2 as FYEKMQ (reference sequence). CDR3 length equals 14 residues. The chain's CDR3 is CASSLLVGVNEQFF. CDR3 DNA: TGTGCCAGCAGCTTATTGGTAGGGGTCAATGAGCAGTTCTTC.

This sequence joins TRBV18 and TRBJ2-2; D perhaps matches TRBD1 (5 bases). Trimming cost V 2 bases and J 1 base, with 14 bases left between them. The germline CDR1 and CDR2 sequences are KGHSH and LQKENI. The length of the CDR3 is 17 residues. CDR3 sequence (DNA): TGTGCCAGCTCACCATGGGGCAGGAATATGAACACCGGGGAGCTGTTTTTT. Translating gives CASSPWGRNMNTGELFF.

The chain carries TRBV15 and TRBJ1-5; D is perhaps TRBD1 (6 bases). The CDR3 is 18 amino acids. Germline CDR1 is LNHNV and CDR2 is YYDKDF (reference sequence). V shed 0 bases and J shed 3 bases, with 18 bases lying between them. CDR3 nucleotide sequence: TGTGCCACCAGCAGAGATCGTAACAGGGTGAATATCAATCAGCCCCAGCATTTT. Translated: CATSRDRNRVNINQPQHF.

The genes are TRBV4-3 and TRBJ1-6; 9 positions agree with TRBD1. Trimming removed 1 base from V and 7 bases from J; junction bases left unmatched: 17. Looked up from germline, CDR1 is LGHNA and CDR2 is YSLEER. This CDR3 is 20 amino acids long. CDR3 coding DNA: TGCGCCAGCAGCCAAGTCTATTGGGACAGGGTGGGAGGCGGGAATTCACCCCTCCACTTT. This codes for CASSQVYWDRVGGGNSPLHF.

This chain joins TRBV29-1 and TRBJ2-2; 7 bases are shared with TRBD1. This CDR3 region has 13 residues. J lost 6 bases, V lost 7 bases, and 8 bases had no gene match. The germline V gene encodes CDR1 SQVTM and CDR2 ANQGSEA. In nucleotides, the CDR3 is TGCAGCGGACAGGGCAATCTTGCCGGGGAGCTGTTTTTT. Translation gives CSGQGNLAGELFF.